One and the same sample provided the 19 T cell receptor beta chains below, sequenced in a study of PD-1 blockade in mismatch repair-deficient tumors. This table comes from immunoSEQ multiplex PCR, and its TCRdb copy is limited to in-frame clones, with some not included. Found here are 56,000 or so clones, 81% of them singletons; the top ten hold about 8.1%. This specimen consisted of peripheral blood, obtained roughly 19 weeks after starting pembrolizumab. The receptor set was obtained from an adult with mismatch repair-deficient cancer.

The sample holds a few counts of this clone. The chain links TRBV19 to TRBJ1-5; the match to TRBD1 covers 7 bases. V lost 4 bases and J lost 3; bases outside the gene matches: 3. CDR3 size: 14 residues. In germline, CDR1 is LNHDA, CDR2 SQIVND (reference sequence). The CDR3 DNA reads TGTGCCAGTAGTACTCAGGGGGTCAATCAGCCCCAGCATTTT. It encodes CASSTQGVNQPQHF.

The V call is TRBV5-8, the J call TRBJ1-2; no reliable D call. This CDR3 region has 13 residues. Trimming took 4 bases from V and 4 from J, leaving 11 bases between them. The germline V gene has CDR1 SGHTS and CDR2 YDEGEE. CDR3 region: CASSPLNSYGYTF. Here the CDR3 DNA reads TGTGCCAGCAGCCCCCTAAACTCCTATGGCTACACCTTC.

This clone is judged medium-sized. J is TRBJ1-5 and V is TRBV7-2; D is unresolved. CDR1 and CDR2 (germline): SGHTA, FQGNSA. V was pared by 5 bases and J by 5 bases, with 16 bases between. The CDR3 is 15 amino acids. CDR3: CASSPRWTGDQPQHF. DNA for the CDR3: TGTGCCAGCAGCCCACGCTGGACCGGAGATCAGCCCCAGCATTTT.

This chain links TRBV27 with TRBJ2-7; no clear D. Germline assignment: CDR1 MNHEY and CDR2 SMNVEV (reference sequence). This CDR3 contains 14 residues. V lost 1 base and J lost 2, with 9 bases in between. The CDR3 nucleotides read TGTGCCAGCAGTTTATTTGGCAGAACCTACGAGCAGTACTTC. Amino acids: CASSLFGRTYEQYF.

In this sample, this clone turned up a few times. The genes are TRBV2 and TRBJ1-5; D gene unclear. The germline V gene encodes CDR1 SNHLY and CDR2 FYNNEI. CDR3 length equals 13 residues. V gave up 6 bases and J gave up 0 bases, with 6 bases separating them. The CDR3 nucleotides are TGTGCCAGCAGGTCGGGTAGCAATCAGCCCCAGCATTTT. Translating it yields CASRSGSNQPQHF.

The chain links TRBV6-5 to TRBJ1-2; 7 nucleotides match TRBD1. V was clipped by 7 bases and J by 8 bases; unmatched bases: 10. Germline V CDR1 and CDR2: MNHEY, SVGAGI. The CDR3 covers 13 residues. Written as DNA, the CDR3 is TGTGCCAGCACCCCGACAGGGATCGAAGGCTACACCTTC. As protein: CASTPTGIEGYTF.

The chain couples TRBV27 to TRBJ1-5; D gene ambiguous. This CDR3 region has 12 residues. Germline V gene lookup returns CDR1 MNHEY and CDR2 SMNVEV (reference sequence). The germline V and J ends were trimmed by 4 bases and 10 bases, with 11 bases remaining between them. The CDR3 spells CASSSDWGPQHF. In DNA form, the CDR3 reads TGTGCCAGCAGTTCAGACTGGGGACCCCAGCATTTT.

V usage is TRBV19 and J usage is TRBJ1-2, with D perhaps TRBD1 (5 bases). Trimming stripped 2 bases from V and 6 bases from J, with 19 bases between. Germline loops: CDR1 LNHDA, CDR2 SQIVND (reference sequence). This CDR3 comprises 16 residues. The CDR3 sequence is CASSIRFSGDPDGYTF. The CDR3 region has the DNA TGTGCCAGTAGTATAAGGTTTTCGGGGGATCCGGATGGCTACACCTTC.

The rearrangement joins TRBV5-4 to TRBJ2-2; 12 bases line up with TRBD2. J lost 6 bases, V lost 0 bases, and 3 bases had no gene match. The germline gives CDR1 SGHNT, CDR2 YYREEE (reference sequence). The CDR3 covers 16 residues. This chain's CDR3 is CASSLATSGRSGELFF. The CDR3 DNA sequence: TGTGCCAGCAGCTTGGCCACTAGCGGGAGGTCCGGGGAGCTGTTTTTT.

This chain's CDR3 is CASSLRGQGYYEQYF. Written as DNA, the CDR3 is TGTGCCAGCAGCCTAAGGGGGCAGGGGTACTACGAGCAGTACTTC. The rearrangement links TRBV5-8 to TRBJ2-7; the match to TRBD1 covers 7 bases. Germline CDR1 and CDR2: SGHTS and YDEGEE. Trimming removed 4 bases from V and 3 bases from J; junction bases left unmatched: 10. CDR3 length: 15 amino acids.

V is TRBV11-2 and J is TRBJ1-1, with D perhaps TRBD1 (5 bases). The V and J ends lost 5 bases and 0 bases respectively, with 13 bases between them. The V gene's germline CDR1 is SGHAT and CDR2 FQNNGV. CDR3 length equals 15 residues. The CDR3 loop reads CASSRQTVLNTEAFF. CDR3 DNA sequence: TGTGCCAGCAGCCGCCAGACAGTACTGAACACTGAAGCTTTCTTT.

The V gene is TRBV27, the J gene TRBJ1-1; D remains ambiguous. Germline V gene lookup returns CDR1 MNHEY and CDR2 SMNVEV (reference sequence). V was cut by 0 bases and J by 4 bases, with 6 bases left in between. The CDR3 consists of 13 residues. Here the CDR3 reads CASSLSVRTEAFF. As DNA, the CDR3 is TGTGCCAGCAGTTTATCGGTCCGCACTGAAGCTTTCTTT.

The chain is built from TRBV11-3 and TRBJ1-3; D is unresolved. The CDR3 length is 15 residues. Trimming cost V 4 bases and J 0 bases, with 10 bases left between them. CDR1 is SGHNT and CDR2 is YENEEA in the germline V gene. CDR3 sequence reads: CASSYRAASGNTIYF. In DNA form, the CDR3 reads TGTGCCAGCAGCTACCGTGCAGCCTCTGGAAACACCATATATTTT.

J is TRBJ2-2 and V is TRBV4-2, with TRBD2 matching over 8 bases. This CDR3 has 16 amino acids. The germline CDR1 and CDR2 sequences are LGHNA and YNFKEQ. Trimming removed 0 bases from V and 7 bases from J; junction bases left unmatched: 7. CDR3 sequence (DNA): TGTGCCAGCAGCCAAGAAGCGGGAGTGGTCAGCGGGGAGCTGTTTTTT. Protein sequence: CASSQEAGVVSGELFF.

This clone was seen once. V is TRBV6-1 and J is TRBJ2-1; either TRBD1 or TRBD2 may supply D (5 bases each). Germline values: CDR1 MNHNS, CDR2 SASEGT. V was clipped by 3 bases and J by 3 bases, with 12 bases between them. This CDR3 has 15 residues. CDR3 nucleotides: TGTGCCAGCAGTGAGTTTCAGGGAGTCTACAATGAGCAGTTCTTC. As protein: CASSEFQGVYNEQFF.

V usage is TRBV18 and J usage is TRBJ1-5, with D hard to call. Germline lookup yields CDR1 KGHSH and CDR2 LQKENI. The CDR3 contains 13 residues. Trimming stripped 3 bases from V and 3 bases from J, with 6 bases between. In DNA form, the CDR3 reads TGTGCCAGCTCACCCCAGGTCAATCAGCCCCAGCATTTT. It codes for CASSPQVNQPQHF.

The genes are TRBV11-2 and TRBJ2-1; the D gene is possibly TRBD2 (7 bases). The V gene's germline CDR1 is SGHAT and CDR2 FQNNGV. This CDR3 has 17 residues. Trimming removed 3 bases at V and 8 bases at J, with 23 bases between. The CDR3 protein is CASSFPETRGGRDEQFF. As DNA, the CDR3 is TGTGCCAGCAGCTTTCCGGAGACTAGGGGGGGACGCGATGAGCAGTTCTTC.

The chain employs TRBV19 and TRBJ2-3; 7 nucleotides line up with TRBD2. The germline gives CDR1 LNHDA, CDR2 SQIVND (reference sequence). This CDR3 comprises 14 residues. The V segment lost 6 bases and the J segment 6 bases; nucleotides outside the gene matches: 9. CDR3 residues: CASRTLLAEDTQYF. CDR3 nucleotide sequence: TGTGCCAGTAGGACTCTTCTAGCGGAGGATACGCAGTATTTT.

This clone has just one count. This chain connects TRBV9 to TRBJ1-2; a weak D match, TRBD1 (5 bases). The V gene lost 0 bases and the J gene lost 7 bases, with 16 bases spanning the gap. This CDR3 has 15 amino acids. Germline values: CDR1 SGDLS, CDR2 YYNGEE. The chain's CDR3 is CASSVATEGSLGYTF. The CDR3 DNA sequence: TGTGCCAGCAGCGTAGCTACTGAGGGGAGCCTTGGCTACACCTTC. Full variable domain (missing parts from reference TRBV9 and TRBJ1-2): DSGVTQTPKHLITATGQRVTLRCSPRSGDLSVYWYQQSLDQGLQFLIQYYNGEERAKGNILERFSAQQFPDLHSELNLSSLELGDSALYFCASSVATEGSLGYTFGSGTRLTVV.